A selection of T cell receptor beta chains follows, all from one sample in a study of cytotoxic CD8 clonotypes in ibrutinib-treated CLL. Sequenced by immunoSEQ multiplex PCR; TCRdb stores in-frame clones only, minus some. The sample yields 150,000 to 200,000 clones, 81% seen once. The sample here was PBMCs, taken after 12 months of ibrutinib treatment. Every receptor here comes from a human donor with chronic lymphocytic leukemia. Both conserved end residues are part of each CDR3. D genes are given only for firm matches. Part of the rows lack a size; the others show once, few, many or a class for expanded clones.

J: TRBJ1-5; size: few; D: -; V: TRBV28; CDR3: CASWDGNQPQHF; DNA: TGTGCCAGCTGGGACGGGAATCAGCCCCAGCATTTT
J: TRBJ2-3; size: -; D: TRBD1; V: TRBV28; CDR3: CASSNRGHSADTQYF; DNA: TGTGCCAGCAGTAACAGGGGGCATTCGGCAGATACGCAGTATTTT
J: TRBJ2-1; size: -; D: TRBD2; V: TRBV7-3; CDR3: CASSLEGLAYNEQFF; DNA: TGTGCCAGCAGCTTAGAGGGACTAGCCTACAATGAGCAGTTCTTC
J: TRBJ2-2; size: -; D: -; V: TRBV6-1; CDR3: CASSGSWGRWGTGELFF; DNA: TGTGCCAGCAGTGGATCTTGGGGCCGGTGGGGCACCGGGGAGCTGTTTTTT
J: TRBJ2-2; size: -; D: TRBD2; V: TRBV13; CDR3: CASSFLGLGRVGELFF; DNA: TGTGCCAGCAGCTTCTTGGGACTAGGCCGAGTCGGGGAGCTGTTTTTT
J: TRBJ1-2; size: -; D: -; V: TRBV11-2; CDR3: CASSPPGFYGYTF; DNA: TGTGCCAGCAGCCCGCCCGGATTCTATGGCTACACCTTC
J: TRBJ1-5; size: -; D: TRBD1; V: TRBV7-9; CDR3: CASSPSWDSGGQPQHF; DNA: TGTGCCAGCAGCCCCTCATGGGACAGCGGGGGTCAGCCCCAGCATTTT
J: TRBJ2-4; size: few; D: TRBD1; V: TRBV5-8; CDR3: CASSLGTGGNIQYF; DNA: TGTGCCAGCAGCTTGGGGACAGGGGGAAACATTCAGTACTTC
J: TRBJ2-1; size: -; D: -; V: TRBV19; CDR3: CASSKEVSGYNEQFF; DNA: TGTGCCAGTAGTAAAGAGGTTAGCGGATACAATGAGCAGTTCTTC
J: TRBJ2-2; size: few; D: -; V: TRBV2; CDR3: CASSDWGTGELFF; DNA: TGTGCCAGCAGTGATTGGGGTACCGGGGAGCTGTTTTTT
J: TRBJ2-7; size: -; D: -; V: TRBV5-4; CDR3: CASSLRGRVGGRPSYEQYF; DNA: TGTGCCAGCAGCTTGAGAGGGCGAGTGGGGGGAAGACCGTCCTACGAGCAGTACTTC
J: TRBJ1-1; size: -; D: TRBD1; V: TRBV28; CDR3: CASRLLGGLNTEAFF; DNA: TGTGCCAGCAGGCTACTAGGGGGCTTGAACACTGAAGCTTTCTTT
J: TRBJ2-3; size: -; D: TRBD2; V: TRBV10-1; CDR3: CASRRDRAGRLAGGPRTYTQYF; DNA: TGCGCCAGCAGGCGGGATAGGGCGGGAAGACTAGCGGGAGGACCAAGGACCTATACGCAGTATTTT
J: TRBJ2-4; size: -; D: TRBD2; V: TRBV13; CDR3: CASSFGRGGPYIQYF; DNA: TGTGCCAGCAGCTTTGGGCGGGGGGGCCCATACATTCAGTACTTC
J: TRBJ2-3; size: -; D: TRBD1; V: TRBV28; CDR3: CASSWPRTGVTDTQYF; DNA: TGTGCCAGCAGTTGGCCAAGGACAGGGGTCACAGATACGCAGTATTTT
J: TRBJ1-5; size: once; D: -; V: TRBV15; CDR3: CATSRDRRQLGGNQPQHF; DNA: TGTGCCACCAGCAGAGACAGGAGACAGCTCGGGGGCAATCAGCCCCAGCATTTT
J: TRBJ2-5; size: -; D: -; V: TRBV9; CDR3: CASSPGGAGGIGETQYF; DNA: TGTGCCAGCAGCCCCGGAGGGGCAGGGGGTATCGGAGAGACCCAGTACTTC
J: TRBJ1-1; size: few; D: TRBD1; V: TRBV2; CDR3: CASIETGVRTEAFF; DNA: TGTGCCAGCATCGAGACAGGGGTTCGCACTGAAGCTTTCTTT
J: TRBJ2-2; size: -; D: TRBD1; V: TRBV5-1; CDR3: CASSPTGQGTGELFF; DNA: TGCGCCAGCAGCCCCACGGGACAGGGAACCGGGGAGCTGTTTTTT
J: TRBJ1-4; size: -; D: -; V: TRBV23-1; CDR3: CAARQRNNEKLFF; DNA: TGCGCCGCCCGACAGAGAAACAATGAAAAACTGTTTTTT